The T cell receptor beta chain under discussion was sequenced for a study of T cell repertoires in cytomegalovirus infection. This clonotype was counted between two and nine times. TCRdb independently ran MiXCR on the reads; one entry per CDR3 protein. The repertoire consists of roughly 500,000 distinct CDR3 sequences, with approximately 10% occurring once and the leading ten covering 10%. CDR1 LNHNV and CDR2 YYDKDF come from the germline V gene (reference sequence). This CDR3 spans 15 amino acids. V lost 0 bases and J 4 bases, leaving 9 bases between the germline ends. This clonotype was obtained from a human donor in good health (CMV status not recorded). Some clones in this sample may be carry-over from other donors' samples. V is TRBV15 and J is TRBJ1-4; D not resolved. Sequences were obtained from PBMCs. Written as DNA, the CDR3 is TGTGCCACCAGCAGAGAAAGAGGTTTTAATGAAAAACTGTTTTTT. Protein product: CATSRERGFNEKLFF.